These T cell receptor beta chains were read from a single sample in a study of CD8+CD57+ T cells in acquired aplastic anemia. MiXCR, applied by TCRdb to the reads, yields one record per CDR3 protein. The sample shows some 220,000 distinct CDR3 sequences, roughly 35% of them seen only once. Material for sequencing was sorted CD4+, CD8+, or CD8+CD57+ T cells (not recorded which) from PBMCs. Receptor source: a human donor in good health, serving as a control. CDR3s include the opening cysteine and the closing phenylalanine or tryptophan. D genes are given only for firm matches. Size is omitted from some rows. Given values are once, few, many or a class for expanded clones.

V	size	J	D	CDR3	DNA
TRBV7-9	many	TRBJ2-1	TRBD1	CASTRTGDYNEQFF	TGTGCCAGCACCCGGACAGGGGATTACAATGAGCAGTTCTTC
TRBV6-2/TRBV6-3	NA	TRBJ1-6	NA	CASSSAGLRNHHNSPLHF	TGTGCCAGCAGTTCCGCGGGACTCCGCAACCACCATAATTCACCCCTCCACTTT
TRBV30	NA	TRBJ1-5	TRBD1	CAWSVGGTGDQPQHF	TGTGCCTGGAGTGTAGGTGGTACAGGGGATCAGCCCCAGCATTTT
TRBV14	NA	TRBJ1-2	TRBD1	CASAQGAFGYTF	TGTGCCAGCGCTCAGGGGGCGTTTGGCTACACCTTC
TRBV10-3	many	TRBJ1-4	TRBD1	CAISEIGGSPPTNEKLFF	TGTGCCATCAGTGAGATAGGGGGCTCTCCTCCAACTAATGAAAAACTGTTTTTT
TRBV28	NA	TRBJ1-6	TRBD1	CAIRQGDNSPLHF	TGTGCCATCAGACAGGGGGATAATTCACCCCTCCACTTT
TRBV7-6	medium-sized	TRBJ2-5	NA	CASSLSLGTQYF	TGTGCCAGCAGCTTAAGTCTGGGGACCCAGTACTTC
TRBV30	NA	TRBJ2-7	NA	CAWSPSIRGGYEQYF	TGTGCCTGGAGCCCATCTATTAGGGGAGGATACGAGCAGTACTTC
TRBV7-6	NA	TRBJ2-5	NA	CASSLGRQPQETQYF	TGTGCCAGCAGCTTAGGGCGACAGCCTCAAGAGACCCAGTACTTC
TRBV6-1	NA	TRBJ1-1	NA	CASSRGTEAFF	TGTGCCAGCAGTCGAGGTACTGAAGCTTTCTTT
TRBV4-1	many	TRBJ1-2	NA	CASSQSIRGGYGYTF	TGCGCCAGCAGCCAAAGCATCAGGGGAGGCTATGGCTACACCTTC
TRBV9	NA	TRBJ2-2	TRBD2	CASSVSGVHTGELFF	TGTGCCAGCAGCGTCAGCGGGGTCCACACCGGGGAGCTGTTTTTT
TRBV7-9	many	TRBJ2-7	NA	CASSLVRIPYEQYF	TGTGCCAGCAGCTTAGTGCGGATCCCCTACGAGCAGTACTTC
TRBV7-8	NA	TRBJ1-5	NA	CASSLVTYNQPQHF	TGTGCCAGCAGCTTAGTGACTTATAATCAGCCCCAGCATTTT
TRBV12-3/TRBV12-4	NA	TRBJ2-5	NA	CASSLLYSQETQYF	TGTGCCAGCAGTTTATTGTATTCCCAAGAGACCCAGTACTTC
TRBV11-2	NA	TRBJ2-1	NA	CASSFYPSSYNEQFF	TGTGCCAGCAGCTTTTACCCGAGCTCCTACAATGAGCAGTTCTTC
TRBV7-2	NA	TRBJ1-6	NA	CASSFDRSDNSPLHF	TGCGCCAGCAGCTTCGACAGATCAGATAATTCACCCCTCCACTTT
TRBV20-1	many	TRBJ1-6	NA	CSARDQGTNSPLHF	TGCAGTGCTAGAGATCAGGGGACAAATTCACCCCTCCACTTT
TRBV24-1	NA	TRBJ2-3	NA	CATRQAVTQYF	TGTGCCACCAGGCAGGCGGTTACGCAGTATTTT
TRBV6-4	NA	TRBJ1-1	NA	CASSGQFGLGNTEAFF	TGTGCCAGCAGTGGGCAGTTTGGTCTGGGCAACACTGAAGCTTTCTTT
TRBV20-1	many	TRBJ2-7	TRBD1	CSARGRGQLYEQYF	TGCAGTGCTAGAGGTCGGGGACAGTTGTACGAGCAGTACTTC
TRBV5-1	few	TRBJ2-3	TRBD2	CASSLGSGGDTQYF	TGCGCCAGCAGCTTGGGTAGCGGGGGGGATACGCAGTATTTT
TRBV7-3	many	TRBJ2-3	NA	CASSRTGIGIDTQYF	TGTGCCAGCAGCCGGACTGGGATCGGGATAGATACGCAGTATTTT
TRBV12-3/TRBV12-4	many	TRBJ1-2	NA	CASRVTGGYTF	TGTGCCAGCAGAGTAACGGGTGGCTACACCTTC
TRBV6-2/TRBV6-3	few	TRBJ1-4	TRBD1	CASRSGGSTNEKLFF	TGTGCCAGCAGGTCAGGGGGATCAACTAATGAAAAACTGTTTTTT
TRBV7-8	many	TRBJ1-5	NA	CASSSRTVRVDSNQPQHF	TGTGCCAGCAGCTCTAGGACAGTTCGGGTTGATAGCAATCAGCCCCAGCATTTT
TRBV6-2/TRBV6-3	few	TRBJ2-3	TRBD1	CASNSRGFWGQGGDTQYF	TGTGCCAGCAACTCGAGGGGTTTTTGGGGACAGGGGGGAGATACGCAGTATTTT
TRBV20-1	few	TRBJ1-5	TRBD1	CGAGQGGSSNQPQHF	TGCGGTGCTGGACAGGGCGGCTCGAGCAATCAGCCCCAGCATTTT
TRBV7-3	many	TRBJ2-3	TRBD2	CASSLMREGTDTQYF	TGTGCCAGCAGCTTAATGCGGGAGGGGACAGATACGCAGTATTTT
TRBV5-1	many	TRBJ2-3	NA	CASSYTTSRTDTQYF	TGCGCCAGCAGCTACACGACTAGTCGCACAGATACGCAGTATTTT
TRBV10-3	NA	TRBJ1-3	NA	CASKGGATSGNTIYF	TGTGCCAGCAAGGGAGGGGCAACCTCTGGAAACACCATATATTTT
TRBV20-1	many	TRBJ1-1	TRBD1	CSASDRGRTEAFF	TGCAGTGCTAGCGACAGGGGGAGGACTGAAGCTTTCTTT